This T cell receptor beta chain originates from a study of identical twins. General study findings and limits: Cord blood's abundant beta clonotypes had fewer insertions, unlike memory repertoires. Conclusions relied on cross-sectional statistical analysis, not following the same donors.

A universal primer site was created by template switching, with the cDNA bearing unique molecular identifiers. Each CDR3 protein gets one entry after TCRdb re-called the 5' RACE reads with MiXCR. Of 200,000 or so distinct CDR3 sequences listed, 6.5% to 8.5% are singletons. This clonotype appeared many times. The antigen is undetermined. Trimming removed 2 bases from V and 1 base from J, with 23 bases in between. Germline V gives CDR1 SGHAT, CDR2 FQNNGV. The CDR3 runs to 19 residues. Every one of the donors was a healthy Caucasian. The same specimen was also included in a second study, on yellow fever vaccine responses in identical twins.

The V call is TRBV11-2, the J call TRBJ2-5; D is perhaps TRBD1 (5 bases). This TCR came from a woman aged 18-29 years in good health. The sequencing input was memory (CD45RO+) T cells sorted from blood. The CDR3 DNA follows: TGTGCCAGCAGCTTACGGTCTGGGGCCGCGGACCCAACCCAAGAGACCCAGTACTTC. Encoded protein: CASSLRSGAADPTQETQYF.